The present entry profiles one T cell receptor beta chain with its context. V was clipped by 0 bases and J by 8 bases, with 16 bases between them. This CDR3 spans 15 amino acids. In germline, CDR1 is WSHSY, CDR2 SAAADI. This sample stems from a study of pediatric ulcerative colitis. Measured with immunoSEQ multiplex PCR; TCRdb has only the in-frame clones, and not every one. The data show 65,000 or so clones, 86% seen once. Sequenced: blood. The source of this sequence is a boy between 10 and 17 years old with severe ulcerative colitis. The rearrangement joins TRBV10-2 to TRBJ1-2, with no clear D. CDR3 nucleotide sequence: TGCGCCAGCAGTGAGTCGAAAAATATCGGGGTGGGCTACACCTTC. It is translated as CASSESKNIGVGYTF.